The 6 T cell receptor beta chains presented below share a single source sample, sequenced in a study of T cells in Graves' hyperthyroidism and ophthalmopathy. RNA transcripts were the template for amplifying TCR beta CDR3 regions. Initially, a first-round RT-PCR of the TCR CDR3 employed the HTBI primer set. TCRdb independently ran MiXCR on the multiplex PCR reads; one entry per CDR3 protein. Here the sample spans about 520,000 distinct CDR3 sequences, 24% being singletons. The sequenced material came from blood. The receptors were gathered from a woman aged 25-40 years with Graves' ophthalmopathy.

J is TRBJ2-7 and V is TRBV5-1; 9 bases agree with TRBD1. Germline V gene sequence: CDR1 SGHRS, CDR2 YFSETQ. CDR3 size: 16 residues. V lost 4 bases, J lost 3 bases, and 11 bases stayed unmatched. The CDR3 sequence: CASSVSGGQGYYEQYF. The DNA of the CDR3 is TGCGCCAGCAGCGTATCCGGCGGACAGGGGTACTACGAGCAGTACTTC.

At least ten counts were recorded for this clonotype. The chain carries TRBV2 and TRBJ1-5; weak D call: TRBD1 (5 bases). The V gene's germline CDR1 is SNHLY and CDR2 FYNNEI. Trimming stripped 6 bases from V and 8 bases from J, with 17 bases between. The CDR3 is made up of 14 amino acids. This CDR3 reads CASRAGNTLEPQHF. CDR3 in DNA: TGTGCCAGCAGAGCAGGGAATACATTGGAGCCCCAGCATTTT.

This clonotype appeared a single time. This sequence joins TRBV20-1 and TRBJ1-5, with D possibly TRBD1 on 5 matching bases. CDR1 is DFQATT and CDR2 is SNEGSKA in the germline V gene (reference sequence). The CDR3 length is 13 residues. V lost 3 bases and J lost 7, with 13 bases in between. The CDR3 bases are TGCAGTGCTAGCGCAGGGATAGACCAGCCCCAGCATTTT. The encoded protein is CSASAGIDQPQHF.

The V gene is TRBV19, the J gene TRBJ1-1; a weak D match, TRBD1 (6 bases). Germline V CDR1 and CDR2: LNHDA, SQIVND (reference sequence). Trimming took 7 bases from V and 2 from J, leaving 23 bases between them. This CDR3 is 17 amino acids long. The CDR3 here is CASKARANREVNTEAFF. The CDR3 DNA sequence: TGTGCCAGTAAGGCGCGCGCGAACAGGGAGGTTAACACTGAAGCTTTCTTT.

This clonotype was seen repeatedly, ten times or more. The chain is built from TRBV19 and TRBJ1-1; tentatively, D is TRBD1 (6 bases). The germline CDR1 and CDR2 sequences are LNHDA and SQIVND (reference sequence). The CDR3 covers 15 residues. V dropped 5 bases and J dropped 0 bases, with 13 bases sitting between them. CDR3 bases: TGTGCCAGTAGTGGAGGGGACACTTTGAACACTGAAGCTTTCTTT. Translation: CASSGGDTLNTEAFF.

This clonotype has a count of ten or more. The chain carries TRBV30 and TRBJ1-3; unclear D gene. CDR1 is GTSNPN and CDR2 is SVGIG in the germline V gene (reference sequence). Between the trimmed V and J ends, which lost 3 bases and 5 bases, there was a span of 8 bases. This CDR3 is 12 amino acids long. This CDR3 is CAWRDGRNTIYF. The CDR3 coding sequence is TGTGCCTGGAGGGACGGACGAAACACCATATATTTT.